The following is a T cell receptor (beta chain) sequence with its context. This entry is derived from a study of T cell changes during pregnancy in multiple sclerosis. Assay used: immunoSEQ multiplex PCR; TCRdb lists only in-frame clones, some missing. The sample lists more than 35,000 clones, around nine tenths occurring once. V dropped 2 bases and J dropped 6; count of bases not matched to a gene: 8. The CDR3 runs to 16 residues. CDR1 is MNHNS and CDR2 is SASEGT in the germline V gene. This TCR derives from a female donor in good health, enrolled as a control in a pregnancy study. The specimen comprised CD8+ T cells from peripheral blood mononuclear cells, sampled after pregnancy. The chain recombines TRBV6-1 with TRBJ1-5, with 9 nucleotides matching TRBD1. CDR3 nucleotides: TGTGCCAGCAGTGAATTCCCGACAGGGGGGACTCAGCCCCAGCATTTT. The encoded protein is CASSEFPTGGTQPQHF.